The source of this T cell receptor (beta chain) is a study of long-term antiretroviral therapy in people with HIV. This clone occurred a few times. Its antigen remains unidentified. The assay used was immunoSEQ (version v3.0), run at survey level. Profiled with immunoSEQ multiplex PCR; TCRdb holds only in-frame clones, not every one. The sample holds over 15,000 clones; 86% are singletons and the top ten take 10% to 13%. Study outcomes and limitations: Clones that expanded before ART (that is, prior to treatment) dominated the repertoire at all time points. Information on adherence to ART, viral resistance or therapy changes was unavailable.

The CDR3 spans 13 residues. V was pared by 5 bases and J by 3 bases, with 10 bases between. The germline V gene encodes CDR1 MNHNS and CDR2 SASEGT. The sample in question was unsorted PBMCs, obtained 0.5 years after starting antiretroviral therapy. This chain uses TRBV6-1 with TRBJ1-1, with no clear D. This TCR came from a man aged 40-55 years with HIV. CDR3 sequence: CASSTDSDTEAFF. The DNA for the CDR3 is TGTGCCAGCAGTACCGACTCAGACACTGAAGCTTTCTTT.